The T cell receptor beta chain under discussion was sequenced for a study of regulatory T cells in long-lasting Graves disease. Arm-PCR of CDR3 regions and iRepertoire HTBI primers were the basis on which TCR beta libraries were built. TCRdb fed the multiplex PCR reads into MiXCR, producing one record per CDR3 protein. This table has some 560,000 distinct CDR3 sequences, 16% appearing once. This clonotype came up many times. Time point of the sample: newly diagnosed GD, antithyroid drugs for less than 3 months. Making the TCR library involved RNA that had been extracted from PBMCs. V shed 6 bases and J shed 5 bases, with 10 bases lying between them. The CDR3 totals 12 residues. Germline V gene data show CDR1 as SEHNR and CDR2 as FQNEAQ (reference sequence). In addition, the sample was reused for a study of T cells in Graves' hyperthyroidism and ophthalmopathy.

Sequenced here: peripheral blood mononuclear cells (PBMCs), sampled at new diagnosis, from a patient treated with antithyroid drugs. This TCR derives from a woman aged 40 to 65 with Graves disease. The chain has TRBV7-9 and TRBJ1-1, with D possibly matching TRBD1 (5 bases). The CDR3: CASRGTRTEAFF. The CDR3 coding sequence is TGTGCCAGCAGGGGGACGAGAACTGAAGCTTTCTTT.